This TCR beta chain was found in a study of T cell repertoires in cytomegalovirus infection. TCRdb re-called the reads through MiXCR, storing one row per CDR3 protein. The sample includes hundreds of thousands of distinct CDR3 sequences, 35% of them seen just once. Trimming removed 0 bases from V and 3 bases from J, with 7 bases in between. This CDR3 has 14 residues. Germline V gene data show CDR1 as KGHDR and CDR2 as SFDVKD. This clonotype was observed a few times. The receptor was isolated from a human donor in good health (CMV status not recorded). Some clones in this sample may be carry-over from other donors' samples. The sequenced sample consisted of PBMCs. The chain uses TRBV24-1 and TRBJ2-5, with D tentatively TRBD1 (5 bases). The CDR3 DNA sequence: TGTGCCACCAGTGATTTGGGCAGGGAAGAGACCCAGTACTTC. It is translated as CATSDLGREETQYF.